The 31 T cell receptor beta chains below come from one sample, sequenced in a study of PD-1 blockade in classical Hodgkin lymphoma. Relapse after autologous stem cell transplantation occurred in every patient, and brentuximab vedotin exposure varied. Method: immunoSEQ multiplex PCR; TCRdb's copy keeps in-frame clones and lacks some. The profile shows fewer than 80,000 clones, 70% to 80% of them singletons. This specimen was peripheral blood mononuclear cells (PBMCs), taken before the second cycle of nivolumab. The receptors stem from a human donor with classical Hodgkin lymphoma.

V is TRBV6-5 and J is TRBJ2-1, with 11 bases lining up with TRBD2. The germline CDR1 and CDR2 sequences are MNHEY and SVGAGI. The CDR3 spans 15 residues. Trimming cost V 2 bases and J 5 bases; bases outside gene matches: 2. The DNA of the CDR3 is TGTGCCAGCAGTTACCGACTAGCGGGAAACAATGAGCAGTTCTTC. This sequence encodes CASSYRLAGNNEQFF.

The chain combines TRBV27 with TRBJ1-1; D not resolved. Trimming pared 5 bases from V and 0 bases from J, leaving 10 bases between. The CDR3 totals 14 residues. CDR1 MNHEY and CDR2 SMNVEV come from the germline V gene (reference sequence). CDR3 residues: CASSPGIMNTEAFF. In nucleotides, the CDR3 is TGTGCCAGCAGTCCCGGAATCATGAACACTGAAGCTTTCTTT.

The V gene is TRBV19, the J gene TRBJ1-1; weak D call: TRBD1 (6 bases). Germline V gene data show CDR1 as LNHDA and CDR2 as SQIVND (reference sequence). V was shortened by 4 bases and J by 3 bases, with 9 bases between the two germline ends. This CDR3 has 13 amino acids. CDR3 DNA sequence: TGTGCCAGTAGTAGGGGGCATGACACTGAAGCTTTCTTT. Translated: CASSRGHDTEAFF.

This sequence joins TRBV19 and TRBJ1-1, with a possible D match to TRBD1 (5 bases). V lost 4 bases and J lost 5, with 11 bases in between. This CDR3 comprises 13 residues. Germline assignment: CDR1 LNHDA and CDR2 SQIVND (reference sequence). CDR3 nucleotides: TGTGCCAGTAGTACGACAGCGGCGACTGAAGCTTTCTTT. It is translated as CASSTTAATEAFF.

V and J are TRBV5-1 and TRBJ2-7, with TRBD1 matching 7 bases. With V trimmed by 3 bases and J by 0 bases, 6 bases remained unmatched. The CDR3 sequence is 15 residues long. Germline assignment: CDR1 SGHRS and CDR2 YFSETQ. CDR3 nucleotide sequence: TGCGCCAGCAGCTCGGGACAGACGAGCTCCTACGAGCAGTACTTC. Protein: CASSSGQTSSYEQYF. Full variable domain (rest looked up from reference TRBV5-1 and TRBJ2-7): KAGVTQTPRYLIKTRGQQVTLSCSPISGHRSVSWYQQTPGQGLQFLFEYFSETQRNKGNFPGRFSGRQFSNSRSEMNVSTLELGDSALYLCASSSGQTSSYEQYFGPGTRLTVT.

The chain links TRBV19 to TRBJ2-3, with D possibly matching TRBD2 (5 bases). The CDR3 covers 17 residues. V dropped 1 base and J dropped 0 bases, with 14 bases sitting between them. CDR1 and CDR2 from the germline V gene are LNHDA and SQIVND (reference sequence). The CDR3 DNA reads TGTGCCAGTAGTATAGGTGGGCTAGCCCGCAGCACAGATACGCAGTATTTT. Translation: CASSIGGLARSTDTQYF.

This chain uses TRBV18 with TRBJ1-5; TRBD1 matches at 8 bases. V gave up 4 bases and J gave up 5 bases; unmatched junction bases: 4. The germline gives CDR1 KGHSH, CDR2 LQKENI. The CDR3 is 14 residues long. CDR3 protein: CASSQTGEYQPQHF. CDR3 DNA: TGTGCCAGCTCACAGACAGGGGAATATCAGCCCCAGCATTTT.

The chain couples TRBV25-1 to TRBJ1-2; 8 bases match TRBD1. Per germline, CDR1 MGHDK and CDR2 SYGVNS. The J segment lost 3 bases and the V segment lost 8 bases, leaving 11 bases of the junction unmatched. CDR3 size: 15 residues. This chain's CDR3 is CASLALQGEDYGYTF. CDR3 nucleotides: TGTGCCAGCTTGGCCCTACAGGGGGAGGACTATGGCTACACCTTC.

CDR3 residues: CASSLGQGNNEQFF. CDR3 DNA: TGTGCCAGCAGCTTGGGGCAGGGAAACAATGAGCAGTTCTTC. The chain joins TRBV11-2 to TRBJ2-1; D possibly corresponds to TRBD1 (5 bases). The V end was cut by 3 bases, the J end by 5 bases, with 11 bases between. Germline V gene lookup returns CDR1 SGHAT and CDR2 FQNNGV. The CDR3 covers 14 residues. The whole variable domain, filled in from reference TRBV11-2 and TRBJ2-1, reads EAGVAQSPRYKIIEKRQSVAFWCNPISGHATLYWYQQILGQGPKLLIQFQNNGVVDDSQLPKDRFSAERLKGVDSTLKIQPAKLEDSAVYLCASSLGQGNNEQFFGPGTRLTVL.

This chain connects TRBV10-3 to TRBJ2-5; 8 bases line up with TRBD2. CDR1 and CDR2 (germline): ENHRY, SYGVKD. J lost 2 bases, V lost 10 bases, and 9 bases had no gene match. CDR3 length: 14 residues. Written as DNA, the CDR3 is TGTGCCACCACTACTACTAGCGGACAAGAGACCCAGTACTTC. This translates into CATTTTSGQETQYF.

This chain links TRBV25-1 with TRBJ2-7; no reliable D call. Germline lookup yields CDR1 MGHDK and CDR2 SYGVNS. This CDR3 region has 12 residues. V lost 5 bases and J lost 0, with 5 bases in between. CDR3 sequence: CASSPTSYEQYF. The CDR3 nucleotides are TGTGCCAGCAGTCCAACCTCCTACGAGCAGTACTTC.

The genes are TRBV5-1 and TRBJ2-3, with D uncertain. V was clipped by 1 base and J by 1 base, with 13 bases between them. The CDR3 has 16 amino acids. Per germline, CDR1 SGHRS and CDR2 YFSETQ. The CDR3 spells CASSLMASVGTDTQYF. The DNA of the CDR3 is TGCGCCAGCAGCTTGATGGCATCAGTAGGCACAGATACGCAGTATTTT.

CDR3 nucleotides: TGTGCCAGCAGTCCGAGGGGCCTCGAAGCTTTCTTT. Translating gives CASSPRGLEAFF. The chain recombines TRBV25-1 with TRBJ1-1; D perhaps matches TRBD1 (5 bases). Germline values: CDR1 MGHDK, CDR2 SYGVNS. Deletions cut 5 bases from V and 8 bases from J, with 12 bases between. The CDR3 runs to 12 residues.

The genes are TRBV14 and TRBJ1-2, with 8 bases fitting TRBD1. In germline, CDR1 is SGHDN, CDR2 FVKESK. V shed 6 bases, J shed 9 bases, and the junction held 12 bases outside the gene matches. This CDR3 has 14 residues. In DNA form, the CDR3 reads TGTGCCAGCAGTGGGAGACAGGGGATGAGGAGCTACACCTTC. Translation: CASSGRQGMRSYTF.

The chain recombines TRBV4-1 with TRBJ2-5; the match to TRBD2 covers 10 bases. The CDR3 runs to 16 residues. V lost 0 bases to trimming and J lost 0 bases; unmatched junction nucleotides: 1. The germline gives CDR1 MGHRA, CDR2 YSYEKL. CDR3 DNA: TGCGCCAGCAGCCAAGAAACTAGCGGGGACCAAGAGACCCAGTACTTC. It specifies CASSQETSGDQETQYF.

DNA of the CDR3: TGCAGCGTTAGGAGGACTAGCGGGAGGTCAGAGACCCAGTACTTC. This sequence encodes CSVRRTSGRSETQYF. The gene calls are TRBV29-1 and TRBJ2-5, with 14 bases aligning to TRBD2. There are 15 residues in the CDR3. V was pared by 5 bases and J by 4 bases, with 6 bases of the junction left unmatched. Looked up from germline, CDR1 is SQVTM and CDR2 is ANQGSEA.

CDR3 amino acids: CASSFAGTANEQYF. CDR3 DNA sequence: TGTGCCAGCAGCTTTGCCGGGACAGCGAACGAGCAGTACTTC. V and J are TRBV7-9 and TRBJ2-7; 7 nucleotides match TRBD1. Germline-derived CDR1 and CDR2 are SEHNR and FQNEAQ (reference sequence). Losses at the gene ends were 3 bases for V and 5 bases for J; bases not matched to a gene: 7. The CDR3 is 14 amino acids.

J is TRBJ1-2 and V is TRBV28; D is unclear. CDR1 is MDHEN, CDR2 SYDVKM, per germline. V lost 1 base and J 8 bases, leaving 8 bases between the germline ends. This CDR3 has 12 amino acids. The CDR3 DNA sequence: TGTGCCAGCAGTTTATTCCCCCACGGCTACACCTTC. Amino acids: CASSLFPHGYTF.

DNA for the CDR3: TGTGCCAGCAGCCCAGGAGGGACAGGGAGTGAAAAACTGTTTTTT. Its protein product is CASSPGGTGSEKLFF. The chain links TRBV7-8 to TRBJ1-4, with TRBD1 identical over 9 bases. Germline values: CDR1 SGHVS, CDR2 FQNEAQ. Trimming cost V 5 bases and J 7 bases; bases outside gene matches: 8. The CDR3 runs to 15 residues.

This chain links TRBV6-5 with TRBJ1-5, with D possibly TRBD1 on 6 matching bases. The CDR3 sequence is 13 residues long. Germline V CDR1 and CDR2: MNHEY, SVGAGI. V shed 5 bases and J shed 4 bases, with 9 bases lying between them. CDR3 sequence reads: CASSGQQNQPQHF. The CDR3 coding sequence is TGTGCCAGCAGTGGACAGCAAAATCAGCCCCAGCATTTT.

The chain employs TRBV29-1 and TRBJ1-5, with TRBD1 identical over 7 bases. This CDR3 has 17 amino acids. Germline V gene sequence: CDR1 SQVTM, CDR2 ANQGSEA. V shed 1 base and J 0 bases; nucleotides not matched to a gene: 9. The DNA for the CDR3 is TGCAGCGTTGAAGCCCCGACAGGGACATATAGCAATCAGCCCCAGCATTTT. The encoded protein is CSVEAPTGTYSNQPQHF. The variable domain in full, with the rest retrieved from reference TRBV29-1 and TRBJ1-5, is SAVISQKPSRDICQRGTSLTIQCQVDSQVTMMFWYRQQPGQSLTLIATANQGSEATYESGFVIDKFPISRPNLTFSTLTVSNMSPEDSSIYLCSVEAPTGTYSNQPQHFGDGTRLSIL.

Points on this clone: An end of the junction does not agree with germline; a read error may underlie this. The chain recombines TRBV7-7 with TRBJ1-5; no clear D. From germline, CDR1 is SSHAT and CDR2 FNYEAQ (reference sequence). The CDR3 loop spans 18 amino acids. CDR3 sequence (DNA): TGTGCTAGCAGCTTAGCGTCTCAACAACGGTTGTGCAATCAGCCCCAGCATTTT. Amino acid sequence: CASSLASQQRLCNQPQHF.

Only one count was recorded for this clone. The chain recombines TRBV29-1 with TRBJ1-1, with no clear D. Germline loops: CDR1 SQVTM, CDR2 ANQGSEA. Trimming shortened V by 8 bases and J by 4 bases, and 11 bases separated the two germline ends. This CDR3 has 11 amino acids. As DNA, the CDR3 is TGCAGCATGTATCTTGGCACTGAAGCTTTCTTT. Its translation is CSMYLGTEAFF.

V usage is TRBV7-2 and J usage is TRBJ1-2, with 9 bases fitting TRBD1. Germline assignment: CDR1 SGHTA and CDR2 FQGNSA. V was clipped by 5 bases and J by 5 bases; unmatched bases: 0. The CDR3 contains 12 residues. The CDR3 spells CASSGQGYGYTF. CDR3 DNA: TGTGCCAGCAGCGGACAGGGGTATGGCTACACCTTC.

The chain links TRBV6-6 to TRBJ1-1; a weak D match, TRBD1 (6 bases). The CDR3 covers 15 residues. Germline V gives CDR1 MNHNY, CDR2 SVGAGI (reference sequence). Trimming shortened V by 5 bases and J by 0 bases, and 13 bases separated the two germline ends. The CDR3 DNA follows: TGTGCCAGCAGTAAATCGGGGGGCATGAACACTGAAGCTTTCTTT. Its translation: CASSKSGGMNTEAFF.

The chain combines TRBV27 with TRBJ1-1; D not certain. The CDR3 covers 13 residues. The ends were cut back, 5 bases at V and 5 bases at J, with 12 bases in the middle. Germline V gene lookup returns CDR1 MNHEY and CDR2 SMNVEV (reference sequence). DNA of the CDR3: TGTGCCAGCAGTAGAGTCCCTGGGACTGAAGCTTTCTTT. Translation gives CASSRVPGTEAFF.

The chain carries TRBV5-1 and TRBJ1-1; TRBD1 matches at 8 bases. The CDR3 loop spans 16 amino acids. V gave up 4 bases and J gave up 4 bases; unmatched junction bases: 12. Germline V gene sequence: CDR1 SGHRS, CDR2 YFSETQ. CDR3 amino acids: CASSIQTGATGTEAFF. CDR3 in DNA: TGCGCCAGCAGCATTCAGACAGGGGCGACGGGCACTGAAGCTTTCTTT.

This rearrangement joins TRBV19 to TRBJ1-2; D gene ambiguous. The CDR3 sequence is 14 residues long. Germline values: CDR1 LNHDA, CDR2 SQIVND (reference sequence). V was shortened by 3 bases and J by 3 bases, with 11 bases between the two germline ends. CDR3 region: CASSMGSYHYGYTF. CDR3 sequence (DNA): TGTGCCAGTAGTATGGGGTCGTATCACTATGGCTACACCTTC.

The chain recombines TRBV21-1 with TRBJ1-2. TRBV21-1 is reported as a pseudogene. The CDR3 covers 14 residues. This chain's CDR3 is CASSKARFGYGYTF. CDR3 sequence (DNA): TGTGCCAGCAGCAAAGCGCGGTTTGGCTATGGCTACACCTTC.

The CDR3 DNA reads as TGCGCCAGCAGGTCCCTGGGACAGGGGGCGCGGGGCACTGAAGCTTTCTTT. Its translation is CASRSLGQGARGTEAFF. The chain employs TRBV5-1 and TRBJ1-1; 12 nucleotides agree with TRBD1. V was clipped by 5 bases and J by 4 bases; unmatched bases: 12. CDR1 SGHRS and CDR2 YFSETQ come from the germline V gene. CDR3 length: 17 amino acids.

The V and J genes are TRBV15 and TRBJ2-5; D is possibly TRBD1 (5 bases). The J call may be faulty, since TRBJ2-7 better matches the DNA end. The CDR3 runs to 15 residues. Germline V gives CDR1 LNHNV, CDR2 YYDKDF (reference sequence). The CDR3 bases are TGTGCCACCAGCAGAGGGGGCCTGCCCTCCTACGAGCAGTACTTC. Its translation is CATSRGGLPSYEQYF.